This TCR beta chain derives from a study of radiotherapy plus CTLA-4 blockade in lung cancer. Enrolled patients, whose metastatic non-small-cell lung cancer was chemo-refractory, received focal radiation plus CTLA-4 blockade with ipilimumab. The table came from immunoSEQ multiplex PCR; TCRdb's copy has only in-frame clones and leaves some out. This table has tens of thousands of clones, around 79% appearing once. Germline loops: CDR1 MDHEN, CDR2 SYDVKM. V gave up 7 bases and J gave up 0 bases, with 9 bases separating them. CDR3 length: 13 amino acids. Broader study findings: Researchers report tumor-derived TCR clones expanding in blood after radiotherapy plus ipilimumab.

In regard to this clone: Its antigen is currently unknown.

The sequence was obtained from a human donor with non-small cell lung cancer whose response to radiotherapy plus ipilimumab could not be evaluated. The V and J genes are TRBV28 and TRBJ1-1; D not resolved. Sequencing used peripheral blood, obtained from a patient treated with radiotherapy plus ipilimumab. CDR3 protein: CASNGGMNTEAFF. In DNA form, the CDR3 reads TGTGCCAGCAATGGAGGCATGAACACTGAAGCTTTCTTT.